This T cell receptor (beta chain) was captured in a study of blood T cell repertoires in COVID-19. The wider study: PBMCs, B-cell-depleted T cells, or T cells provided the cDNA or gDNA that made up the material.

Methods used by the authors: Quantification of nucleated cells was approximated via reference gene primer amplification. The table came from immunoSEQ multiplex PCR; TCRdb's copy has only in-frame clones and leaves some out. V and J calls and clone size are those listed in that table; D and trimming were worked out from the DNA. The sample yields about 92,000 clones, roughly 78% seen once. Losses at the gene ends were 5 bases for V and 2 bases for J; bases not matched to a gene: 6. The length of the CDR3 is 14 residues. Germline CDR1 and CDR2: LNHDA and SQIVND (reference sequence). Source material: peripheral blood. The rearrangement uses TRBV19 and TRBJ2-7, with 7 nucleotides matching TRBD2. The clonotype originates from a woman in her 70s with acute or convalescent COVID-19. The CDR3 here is CASSFAGAPYEQYF. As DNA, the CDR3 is TGTGCCAGTAGTTTTGCGGGAGCTCCCTACGAGCAGTACTTC.